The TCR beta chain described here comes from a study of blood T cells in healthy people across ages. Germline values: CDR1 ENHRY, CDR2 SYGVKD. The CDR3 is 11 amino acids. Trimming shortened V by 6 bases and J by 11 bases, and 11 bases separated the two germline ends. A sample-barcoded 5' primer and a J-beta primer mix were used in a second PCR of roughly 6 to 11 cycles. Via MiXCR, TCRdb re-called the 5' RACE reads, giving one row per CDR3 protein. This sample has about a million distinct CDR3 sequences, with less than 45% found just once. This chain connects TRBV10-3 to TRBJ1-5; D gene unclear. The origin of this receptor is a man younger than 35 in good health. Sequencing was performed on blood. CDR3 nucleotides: TGTGCCATCAGCGACGGCGGCGCCCAGCATTTT. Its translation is CAISDGGAQHF.